Listed below are T cell receptor beta chains from one sample, sequenced in a study of T cell responses to AZD1222 COVID-19 vaccine. Clones were sequenced by immunoSEQ multiplex PCR, and TCRdb holds only the in-frame ones, with some missing. The data show around 200,000 clones, about 93% seen once. This sample comprised peripheral blood, obtained 28 days after the second dose of the MenACWY control vaccine. Source of these receptors: an adult who received the MenACWY meningococcal vaccine as a control. The CDR3 runs from the conserved cysteine through the conserved F or W. The D gene is left open where the match is weak. Where a row states a size, it is once, few, many or the class of an expanded clone; other rows omit it.

j_call v_call d_call clone_size cdr3_aa cdr3_nt
TRBJ1-6 TRBV4-3 TRBD1 . CASSQERGRDSHSPLHF TGCGCCAGCAGCCAAGAAAGGGGGAGGGACAGCCATTCACCCCTCCACTTT
TRBJ1-2 TRBV6-2/TRBV6-3 . . CASSWGSNYGYTF TGTGCCAGCAGTTGGGGATCTAACTATGGCTACACCTTC
TRBJ1-5 TRBV18 . . CASSFGRPYSNQPQHF TGTGCCAGCTCCTTCGGCCGGCCGTATAGCAATCAGCCCCAGCATTTT
TRBJ1-5 TRBV6-5 . . CASSYSRSWPQHF TGTGCCAGCAGTTACTCGAGGTCATGGCCCCAGCATTTT
TRBJ1-3 TRBV27 TRBD1 . CASSPGQGASGNTIYF TGTGCCAGCAGCCCCGGACAGGGGGCCTCTGGAAACACCATATATTTT
TRBJ1-2 TRBV5-1 TRBD1 . CASSLGTGRYGYTF TGCGCCAGCAGCTTAGGGACAGGACGATATGGCTACACCTTC
TRBJ1-5 TRBV19 . . CASSRGDSNQPQHF TGTGCCAGTAGTCGGGGTGATAGCAATCAGCCCCAGCATTTT
TRBJ1-5 TRBV19 . . CASSSGGGRINQPQHF TGTGCCAGTAGCTCCGGGGGGGGGCGGATCAATCAGCCCCAGCATTTT
TRBJ1-1 TRBV11-1 . . CASSFGGSSRSEAFF TGTGCCAGCAGCTTCGGGGGTAGTAGTCGTTCTGAAGCTTTCTTT
TRBJ1-1 TRBV27 . . CASSPSAGSNTEAFF TGTGCCAGCAGTCCCTCAGCAGGGTCGAACACTGAAGCTTTCTTT
TRBJ1-1 TRBV4-3 TRBD1 . CASSQDPPTGSNTEAFF TGCGCCAGCAGCCAAGACCCCCCGACAGGGTCGAACACTGAAGCTTTCTTT
TRBJ2-3 TRBV7-3 TRBD2 . CASSLQSRASGGEDTQYF TGTGCCAGCAGCTTACAGTCCCGCGCTAGCGGGGGGGAAGATACGCAGTATTTT
TRBJ1-2 TRBV19 . . CASSIAEQGRYGYTF TGTGCCAGTAGTATAGCTGAACAGGGAAGATATGGCTACACCTTC
TRBJ2-1 TRBV30 . . CAWDRQSRNEQFF TGTGCCTGGGACAGGCAGTCTCGGAATGAGCAGTTCTTC
TRBJ1-5 TRBV29-1 . . CSVADISNQPQHF TGCAGCGTTGCAGACATTAGCAATCAGCCCCAGCATTTT
TRBJ2-5 TRBV20-1 . . CSARVRETQYF TGCAGTGCTAGAGTCAGAGAGACCCAGTACTTC
TRBJ1-1 TRBV19 . . CASTDINTEAFF TGTGCCAGTACCGATATTAACACTGAAGCTTTCTTT
TRBJ1-4 TRBV18 . . CASSPSQGLWEKLFF TGTGCCAGCTCACCTTCACAGGGTTTGTGGGAAAAACTGTTTTTT
TRBJ1-2 TRBV6-5 TRBD1 once CASSTVDRAYGYTF TGTGCCAGCAGTACTGTCGACAGGGCCTATGGCTACACCTTC
TRBJ1-3 TRBV2 . . CASTPYSGNTIYF TGTGCCAGCACGCCCTACTCTGGAAACACCATATATTTT
TRBJ2-1 TRBV28 . . CASSQASGREFF TGTGCCAGCAGCCAAGCAAGCGGTAGGGAGTTCTTC
TRBJ1-3 TRBV4-3 . . CASSHTGSGNTIYF TGCGCCAGCAGTCATACAGGGTCAGGGAACACCATATATTTT
TRBJ1-3 TRBV18 . . CASSPGGSGNTIYF TGTGCCAGCTCACCCGGGGGGAGCGGAAACACCATATATTTT
TRBJ2-3 TRBV29-1 . . CSVEESDTQYF TGCAGCGTTGAAGAATCAGATACGCAGTATTTT
TRBJ1-5 TRBV4-1 . . CASSQDHRSQPQHF TGCGCCAGCAGCCAAGATCACAGGAGTCAGCCCCAGCATTTT
TRBJ1-5 TRBV19 . . CASTPLAAGNQPQHF TGTGCCAGTACCCCACTAGCCGCGGGCAATCAGCCCCAGCATTTT
TRBJ2-5 TRBV11-3 . . CASSISAEETQYF TGTGCCAGCAGCATTAGCGCGGAAGAGACCCAGTACTTC
TRBJ1-2 TRBV28 . . CAILPPGPLMNGYTF TGTGCCATCTTACCCCCGGGCCCCCTAATGAATGGCTACACCTTC
TRBJ1-5 TRBV7-3 . . CASRCEVAQPQHF TGTGCCAGCAGATGTGAGGTAGCACAGCCCCAGCATTTT
TRBJ2-2 TRBV19 . . CASKSRRGNTGELFF TGTGCCAGTAAATCTCGCAGGGGTAACACCGGGGAGCTGTTTTTT